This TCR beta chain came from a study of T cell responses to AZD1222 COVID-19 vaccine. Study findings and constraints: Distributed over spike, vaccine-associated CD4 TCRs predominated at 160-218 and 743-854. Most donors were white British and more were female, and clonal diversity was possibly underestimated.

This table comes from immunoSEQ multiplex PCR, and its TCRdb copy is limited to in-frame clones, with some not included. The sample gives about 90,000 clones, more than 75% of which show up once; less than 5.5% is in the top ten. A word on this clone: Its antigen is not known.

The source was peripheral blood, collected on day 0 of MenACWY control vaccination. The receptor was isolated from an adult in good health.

For the CDR3, the DNA is TGTGCCATCGGGCAGCGGGAAGCCTACGAGCAGTACTTC. This codes for CAIGQREAYEQYF. This chain joins TRBV10-3 and TRBJ2-7; 7 nucleotides match TRBD2. V lost 8 bases and J lost 2; bases outside the gene matches: 6. The CDR3 is 13 residues long. In germline, CDR1 is ENHRY, CDR2 SYGVKD.